This T cell receptor (beta chain) came from a study of OX40 agonist ivuxolimab in advanced cancers. Some clones are missing from TCRdb's copy, which holds only in-frame ones; the method was immunoSEQ multiplex PCR. Altogether about 50,000 clones are present, about 83% being singletons, with the ten largest covering around 0.65%. J was trimmed by 2 bases and V by 8 bases; bases with no gene match: 14. Germline assignment: CDR1 MDHEN and CDR2 SYDVKM. The CDR3 runs to 17 residues. Study results and caveats: The investigators did not determine what antigen specificity the expanded peripheral T cells had.

About this clone: Antigen specificity is unknown.

The source was CD4+ or CD8+ T cells sorted from blood, collected in a trial of the OX40 agonist ivuxolimab. The TCR was taken from an adult with an advanced solid tumor such as melanoma, head and neck, liver or kidney cancer. This chain uses TRBV28 with TRBJ1-5, with 8 bases aligning to TRBD1. Here the CDR3 DNA reads TGTGCCAGCGCCTGGACAGGGCCGGGGATCGGCAATCAGCCCCAGCATTTT. Translated, it gives CASAWTGPGIGNQPQHF.